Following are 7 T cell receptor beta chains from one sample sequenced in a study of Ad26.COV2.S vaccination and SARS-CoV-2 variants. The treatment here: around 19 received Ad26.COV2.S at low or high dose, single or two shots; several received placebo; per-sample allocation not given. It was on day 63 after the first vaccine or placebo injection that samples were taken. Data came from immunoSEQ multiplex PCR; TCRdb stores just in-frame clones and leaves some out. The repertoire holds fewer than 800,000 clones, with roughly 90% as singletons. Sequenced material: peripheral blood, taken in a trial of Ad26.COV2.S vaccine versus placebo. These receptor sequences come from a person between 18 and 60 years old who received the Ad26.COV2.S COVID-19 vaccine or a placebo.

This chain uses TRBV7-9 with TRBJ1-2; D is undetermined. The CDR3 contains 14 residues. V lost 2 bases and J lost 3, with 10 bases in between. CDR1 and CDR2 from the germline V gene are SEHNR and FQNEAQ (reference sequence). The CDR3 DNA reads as TGTGCCAGCAGCTTAAGTGGTACAGACTATGGCTACACCTTC. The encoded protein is CASSLSGTDYGYTF.

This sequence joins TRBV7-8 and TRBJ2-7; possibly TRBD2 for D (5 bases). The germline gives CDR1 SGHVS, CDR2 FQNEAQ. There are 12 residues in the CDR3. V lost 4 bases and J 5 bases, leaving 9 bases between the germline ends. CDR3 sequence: CASSYPGNEQYF. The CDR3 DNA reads TGTGCCAGCAGCTACCCGGGGAACGAGCAGTACTTC.

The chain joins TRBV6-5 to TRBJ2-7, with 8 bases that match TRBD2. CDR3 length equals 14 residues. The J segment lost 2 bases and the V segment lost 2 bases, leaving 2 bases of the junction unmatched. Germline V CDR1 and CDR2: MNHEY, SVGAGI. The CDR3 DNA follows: TGTGCCAGCAGTTACCGGGAGGGCCCCTACGAGCAGTACTTC. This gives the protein CASSYREGPYEQYF.

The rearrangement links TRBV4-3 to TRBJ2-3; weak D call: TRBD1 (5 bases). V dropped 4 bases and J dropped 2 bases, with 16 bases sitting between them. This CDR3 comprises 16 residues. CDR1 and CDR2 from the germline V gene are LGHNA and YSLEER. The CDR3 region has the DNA TGCGCCAGCAGCCTGGGCCCAACAGGTAACACAGATACGCAGTATTTT. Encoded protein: CASSLGPTGNTDTQYF.

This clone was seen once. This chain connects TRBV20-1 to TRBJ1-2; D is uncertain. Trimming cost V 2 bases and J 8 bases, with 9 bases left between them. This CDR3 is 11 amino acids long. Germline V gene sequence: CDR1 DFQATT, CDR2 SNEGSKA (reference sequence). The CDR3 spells CSARRARGYTF. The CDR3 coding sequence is TGCAGTGCTAGAAGAGCCCGAGGCTACACCTTC.

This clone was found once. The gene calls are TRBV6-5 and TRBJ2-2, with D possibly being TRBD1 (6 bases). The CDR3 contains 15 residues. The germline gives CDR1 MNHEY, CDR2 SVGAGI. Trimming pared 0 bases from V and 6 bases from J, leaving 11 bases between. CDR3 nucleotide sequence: TGTGCCAGCAGTTACTCGCAGGGGATACCCGGGGAGCTGTTTTTT. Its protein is CASSYSQGIPGELFF.

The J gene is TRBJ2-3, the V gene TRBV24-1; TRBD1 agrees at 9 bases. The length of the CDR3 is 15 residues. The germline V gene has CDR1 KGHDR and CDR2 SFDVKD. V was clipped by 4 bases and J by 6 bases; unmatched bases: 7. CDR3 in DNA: TGTGCCACCAGTGAAACAGGGGGCGCATTTGATACGCAGTATTTT. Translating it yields CATSETGGAFDTQYF.